Detailed here is one T cell receptor beta chain. V was pared by 6 bases and J by 3 bases, with 9 bases between. Germline CDR1 is MNHEY and CDR2 is SMNVEV (reference sequence). CDR3 length: 12 amino acids. This specimen belongs to a study of blood T cell repertoires in COVID-19. The protocol was immunoSEQ multiplex PCR, while the TCRdb copy is restricted to in-frame clones and leaves out a portion. The repertoire holds 200,000 to 250,000 clones, with around 89% as singletons. This receptor was identified in a man aged 25 to 45 who had been exposed to COVID-19. The chain joins TRBV27 to TRBJ2-7; D might be TRBD1 (5 bases). Material for sequencing was PBMCs or T cells enriched from blood (not recorded which). CDR3 loop: CASRGADYEQYF. CDR3 nucleotide sequence: TGTGCCAGCAGAGGGGCCGACTACGAGCAGTACTTC.